This record concerns one T cell receptor beta chain sequence. At least ten counts were recorded for this clonotype. There is no known antigen for this receptor. No base-level quality is on record; no much larger clone is a single base apart. The data derive from a study of T-cell reconstitution after alpha-beta-depleted transplantation in children (dated by TCRdb to the mid-2010s). Background for the entire study: Using TCR repertoire profiling, the study followed T-cell immune reconstitution in a quantitative way in children after TCRalphabeta/CD19-depleted allogeneic hematopoietic cell transplantation. Results and caveats for the whole study, not just this receptor: About two months after transplant, the apparently early recovery of alphabetaT-cell counts reportedly depended on just several hundred clones that had expanded rapidly and came from non-depleted graft cells. The frequencies of hyperexpanded clones fell over the following months, and after one year, T-cell counts and TCRbeta diversity were mostly attributed to newly produced T cells. In some patients, the high TCRbeta diversity seen at day 60 was put down to recipient T cells and intrathymic progenitors that had survived conditioning.

The treatment or condition label, as the study defines it: allogeneic hematopoietic cell transplantation with graft depleted of TCRalphabeta T cells and CD19 B cells. The transplant recipients were children given TCRalphabeta/CD19-depleted allogeneic hematopoietic cell grafts. Library prep was done by PCR. Sequencer: Illumina HiSeq 2500. TCR libraries were prepared with molecular barcoding, using unique molecular identifiers to normalize TCRbeta repertoire quantification. The public reads were run again by TCRdb, first through fastp at Q25 and then through MiXCR, and only productive beta chains were kept. Duplicate CDR3 protein sequences are folded into a single record with the most common DNA and genes. The sample has roughly 670,000 distinct CDR3 sequences on record, under 15% of them singletons. Together, the top ten hold 0.79% of the sample. The receptor's source is a girl aged 2-10 years with congenital amegakaryocytic thrombocytopenia, due to receive a stem cell transplant. This sample comprised PBMCs, obtained before TCRalphabeta/CD19-depleted stem cell transplant.

The nucleotide sequence is TGCAGTGCTAGAGATTGGCAGGGGATAAGGTTCTTC. Its translation reads: CSARDWQGIRFF. Recombination joined TRBV20-1 with TRBJ2-1; the D gene is perhaps TRBD1, from 6 matching bases. The CDR3 goes from the cysteine to the phenylalanine over 12 residues. Only the CDR3 part of the read is kept: 36 bases, read in frame from the first base. V and J lose 0 bases and 15 bases, and a span of 15 bases separates them. Sequences DFQATT (CDR1) and SNEGSKA (CDR2) are obtained from the germline V gene (reference sequence).